This T cell receptor (beta chain) was sequenced for a study of shared clonotypes between healthy human individuals (dated by TCRdb to about 2020). Study-level background: The cohort included three men and a couple of women between 18 and 49 years of age. Blood TCR repertoires of about five healthy adults were deeply sequenced to estimate repertoire size and the extent of clonotype sharing between individuals. For each donor, CD4 naive and CD4 memory were each run on three plates, CD8 naive on two plates, and CD8 memory on one plate. Leukapheresis yielded between about 0.8 and 9.5 billion PBMCs per donor. Libraries were prepared and TCR repertoires were sequenced by different laboratories using diverse techniques, in order to increase sequencing depth and limit assay-specific biases.

Healthy HIV-negative adults with no recently reported acute infections or vaccinations were included as donors. Only Caucasian adults living in Nashville, Tennessee, USA were represented among the donors. Magnetic negative selection was used to enrich CD4+ T cells, after which naive cells were positively selected on CD45RA and the negative fraction became the memory subset. Blood was collected by leukapheresis, and PBMCs were isolated by Ficoll-Histopaque density gradient centrifugation and then cryopreserved in liquid nitrogen vapor phase. Analytical flow cytometry was used to check the purity and quantity of each magnetically sorted T cell population. From each sorted fraction, genomic DNA was isolated and quantified by UV absorbance on a Nanodrop 2000c. V gives up 3 bases and J gives up 6 bases, and the segment between their germline ends measures 16 bases. The CDR3, from cysteine to phenylalanine, totals 15 residues. Of all the DNA, just the CDR3 is kept, 45 bases in frame from base 1. CDR1 and CDR2, looked up from the germline V gene, are KGHSH and LQKENI.

Overall study results and their limits: Incomplete sequencing was indicated by rarefaction of sorted-subset datasets, despite the large sequencing depth. Naive subsets generally had larger estimated clonotype richness than memory subsets. Across a handful of donors, 4.5% to 6.5% of naive CD4, 3.5% of naive CD8, about 2% of memory CD4, and around 0.4% of memory CD8 clonotypes were shared. Sampling was limited to blood, and TCR repertoires in tissue likely differ from TCR repertoires in blood. Higher generation probabilities were observed for clonotypes shared by all four sorted-subset donors than for non-shared clonotypes. Based on pairwise subsampling, the degree of clonotype sharing among donors was expected to be affected by sequencing depth. The genetic and exposure-history diversity represented was limited by the small number of donors.

TCR CDR3 regions were amplified from genomic DNA by multiplex PCR using the deep immunoSEQ assay. For each cell subset, the extracted genomic DNA was distributed evenly across all wells of several immunoSEQ 96-well plates, and each plate served as one replicate. For sorted subsets, around 0.2 ug of genomic DNA, equivalent to 25,000 to 35,000 T cell genomes, went into each replicate PCR. Purified libraries were measured with a Qubit 3.0 fluorometer, size-checked on a Bioanalyzer 2100, and measured again with the KAPA Library Quantification kit. Every immunoSEQ 96-well plate was sequenced on a dedicated single-read 150-cycle Illumina NextSeq 550 flow cell. Per the authors' processing: Because only junctional sequences without quality scores were contained in the immunoSEQ output, filtering matching that applied to full-length reads could not be performed. Sequences were annotated with PyIR, a Python wrapper for IgBLAST v1.9, using IMGT germline references to assign V/J genes and CDR3. Reads with weak V/J assignments (E-value above 1e-6), missing CDR3, stop codons, out-of-frame junctions, or ambiguous translated residues were removed. V3J clonotypes were defined as sequences sharing an identical inferred V gene, J gene, and CDR3 amino acid sequence. The percentage overlap between two repertoires was calculated by dividing the number of shared unique clonotypes by the size of the smaller repertoire. Repertoire richness was assessed with RTK rarefaction, the Chao1 estimator, and Recon v2.1 estimates of unobserved clonotypes. OLGA was used to compute generation probabilities for all TCRbeta clonotypes that the gDNA method yielded from a handful of donors. The clones in this table, taken by TCRdb from immuneACCESS, are in-frame only. Not every clone is retained; where verified, under half of the shortfall comes from an unresolved V gene, and the cause of the rest is unknown. The V and J calls and clone size come from that table; D and trimming were worked out from the DNA. For this sample there are over a million clones; approximately 78% appear just once. The ten most abundant clones make up 0.61% of the sample.

With respect to this clone: The antigen it binds to is not known. No much larger clone is present one base from it, and per-base qualities are unavailable.

What was sequenced was memory CD4+ T cells from PBMCs. The cell subset or site label, read with the paper, signifies: CD45RA-negative fraction. The chain is encoded by TRBV18 joined to TRBJ2-3, with an unclear D gene assignment. The origin of this receptor is a man younger than 35 in good health. Some clones in this sample may be carry-over from other donors' samples. The nucleotide sequence is given as TGTGCCAGCTCACCCGGCTCTCCTTTCCCCGATACGCAGTATTTT. This encodes CASSPGSPFPDTQYF.